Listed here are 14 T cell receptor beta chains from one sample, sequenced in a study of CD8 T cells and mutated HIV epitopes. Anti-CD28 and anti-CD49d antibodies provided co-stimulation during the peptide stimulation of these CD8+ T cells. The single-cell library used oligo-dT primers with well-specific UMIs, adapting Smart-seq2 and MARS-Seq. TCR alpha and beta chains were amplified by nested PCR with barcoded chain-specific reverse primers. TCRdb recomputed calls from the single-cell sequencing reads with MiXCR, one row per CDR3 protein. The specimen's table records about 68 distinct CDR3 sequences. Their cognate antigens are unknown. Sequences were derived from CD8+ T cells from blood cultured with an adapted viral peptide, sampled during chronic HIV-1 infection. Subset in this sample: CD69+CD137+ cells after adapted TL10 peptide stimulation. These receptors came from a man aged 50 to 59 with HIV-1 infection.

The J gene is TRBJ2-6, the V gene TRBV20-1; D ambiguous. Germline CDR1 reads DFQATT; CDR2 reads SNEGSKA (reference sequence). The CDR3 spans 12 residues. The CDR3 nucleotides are TGCAGAGTTAGCATACATGGGAACGTCCTGACTTTC. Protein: CRVSIHGNVLTF.

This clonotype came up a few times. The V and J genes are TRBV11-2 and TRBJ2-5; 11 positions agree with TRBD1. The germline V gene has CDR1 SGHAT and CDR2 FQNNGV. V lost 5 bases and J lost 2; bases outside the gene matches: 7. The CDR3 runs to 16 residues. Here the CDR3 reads CASSTPGQGDQETQYF. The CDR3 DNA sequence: TGTGCCAGCAGCACACCGGGACAGGGGGATCAAGAGACCCAGTACTTC.

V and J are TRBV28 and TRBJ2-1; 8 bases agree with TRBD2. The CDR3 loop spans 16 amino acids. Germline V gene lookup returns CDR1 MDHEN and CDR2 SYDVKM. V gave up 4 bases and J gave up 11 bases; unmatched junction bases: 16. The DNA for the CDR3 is TGTGCCAGCAGTTCGTCGGGGGGGTACAATCAGCCCCAGCAGTTCTTC. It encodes CASSSSGGYNQPQQFF.

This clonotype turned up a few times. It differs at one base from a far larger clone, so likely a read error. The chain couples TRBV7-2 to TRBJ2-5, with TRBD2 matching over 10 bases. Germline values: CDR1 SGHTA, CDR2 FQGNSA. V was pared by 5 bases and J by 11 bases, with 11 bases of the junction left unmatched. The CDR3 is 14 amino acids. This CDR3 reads CASSPAGGRWEQYF. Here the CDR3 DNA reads TGTGCCAGCAGCCCAGCGGGGGGGCGGTGGGAGCAGTACTTC.

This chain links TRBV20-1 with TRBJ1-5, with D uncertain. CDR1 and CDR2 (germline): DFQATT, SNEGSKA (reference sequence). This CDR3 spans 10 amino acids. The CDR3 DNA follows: TGCACATGGGCGAATCAGCCCCAGCATTTT. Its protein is CTWANQPQHF.

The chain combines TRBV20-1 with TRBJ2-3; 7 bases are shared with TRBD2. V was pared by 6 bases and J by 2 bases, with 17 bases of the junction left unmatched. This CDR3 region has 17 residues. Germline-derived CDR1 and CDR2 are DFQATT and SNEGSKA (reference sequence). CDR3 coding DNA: TGCAGTGCCAGCAGCTCGGGAGGAGACGTCTACACAGATACGCAGTATTTT. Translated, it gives CSASSSGGDVYTDTQYF.

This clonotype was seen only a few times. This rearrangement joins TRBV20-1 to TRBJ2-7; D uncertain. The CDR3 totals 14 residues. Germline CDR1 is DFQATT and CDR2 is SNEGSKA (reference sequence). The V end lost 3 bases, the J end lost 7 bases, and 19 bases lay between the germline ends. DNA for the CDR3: TGCAGTGCTAGTAACAAGGGCCGGGTGAATGAGCAGTACGTC. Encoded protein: CSASNKGRVNEQYV.

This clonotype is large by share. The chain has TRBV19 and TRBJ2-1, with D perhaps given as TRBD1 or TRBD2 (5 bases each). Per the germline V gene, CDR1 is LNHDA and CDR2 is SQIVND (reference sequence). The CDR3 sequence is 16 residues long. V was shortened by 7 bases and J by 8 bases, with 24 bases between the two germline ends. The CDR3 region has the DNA TGTGCCAGTACCACCGGCACGGGCCCCAGGGACGATGAGCAGTTCTTC. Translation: CASTTGTGPRDDEQFF.

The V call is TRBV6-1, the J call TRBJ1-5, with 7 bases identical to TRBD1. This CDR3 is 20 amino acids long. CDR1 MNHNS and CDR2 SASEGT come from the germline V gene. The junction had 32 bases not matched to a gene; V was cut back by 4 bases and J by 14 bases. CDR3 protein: CASSGQGRRDTQSVYTWEHF. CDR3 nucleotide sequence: TGTGCCAGCAGTGGACAGGGAAGGCGAGATACGCAGAGTGTATACACATGGGAGCATTTT.

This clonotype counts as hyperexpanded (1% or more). CDR3 loop: CASSHEGRAGELFF. The CDR3 DNA follows: TGCGCCAGCAGCCATGAGGGGCGGGCCGGGGAGCTGTTTTTT. This chain connects TRBV4-3 to TRBJ2-2; D could derive from TRBD1 or TRBD2 (5 bases each). CDR3 size: 14 residues. Trimming removed 3 bases at V and 6 bases at J, with 11 bases between. CDR1 and CDR2 from the germline V gene are LGHNA and YSLEER.

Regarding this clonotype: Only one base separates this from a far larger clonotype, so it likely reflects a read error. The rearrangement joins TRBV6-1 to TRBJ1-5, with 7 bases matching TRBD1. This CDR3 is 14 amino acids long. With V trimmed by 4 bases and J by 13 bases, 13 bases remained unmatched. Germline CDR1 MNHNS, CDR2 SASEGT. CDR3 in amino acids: CASSGQGRRDTQHF. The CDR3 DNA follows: TGTGCCAGCAGTGGACAGGGAAGGCGAGATACGCAGCATTTT.

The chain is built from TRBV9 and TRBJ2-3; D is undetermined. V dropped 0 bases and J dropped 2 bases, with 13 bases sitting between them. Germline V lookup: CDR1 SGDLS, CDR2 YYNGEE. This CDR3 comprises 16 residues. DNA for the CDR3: TGTGCCAGCAGCGTAGGTGGAGACGTCTACACAGATACGCAGTATTTT. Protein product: CASSVGGDVYTDTQYF.

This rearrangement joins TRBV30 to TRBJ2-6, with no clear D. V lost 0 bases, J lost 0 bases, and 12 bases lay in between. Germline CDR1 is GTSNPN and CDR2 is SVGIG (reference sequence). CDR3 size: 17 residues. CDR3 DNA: TGTGCCTGGAGTGTACCCGGGCTGTGCTCTGGGGCCAACGTCCTGACTTTC. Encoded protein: CAWSVPGLCSGANVLTF.

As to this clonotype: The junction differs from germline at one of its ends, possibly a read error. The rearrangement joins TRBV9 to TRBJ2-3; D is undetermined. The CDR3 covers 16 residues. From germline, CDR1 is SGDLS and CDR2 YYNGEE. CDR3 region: CARSVGGDVYIDTQYF. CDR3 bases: TGTGCCCGCAGCGTAGGTGGAGACGTCTACATAGATACGCAGTATTTT.